The 10 T cell receptor beta chains below were found in one sample sequenced in a study of CD4 T cells in relation to SARS-CoV-2 and coronaviruses. The antigens these receptors bind are not known. Measured with immunoSEQ multiplex PCR; TCRdb has only the in-frame clones, and not every one. Seen here are approximately 25,000 clones, around 79% observed once, and the top ten hold more than 15%. Before the COVID-19 pandemic, during about 2010-2019, CD4+ T cells were taken from unexposed donors. Isolation of CD4+ T cells took place after approximately 11 days in culture. The sequencing sample was made of CD4+ T cells from PBMCs, cultured in vitro. Source of these receptors: a human donor in good health.

This chain connects TRBV24-1 to TRBJ2-5, with TRBD1 matching 7 bases. Germline CDR1 reads KGHDR; CDR2 reads SFDVKD. V shed 6 bases, J shed 0 bases, and the junction held 6 bases outside the gene matches. The CDR3 sequence is 15 residues long. CDR3 amino acids: CATSPGTVNQETQYF. In DNA, the CDR3 is TGTGCCACCAGTCCCGGGACAGTCAACCAAGAGACCCAGTACTTC.

In its sample, this clone was seen a few times. The chain joins TRBV19 to TRBJ1-2; 7 bases fit TRBD1. J lost 6 bases, V lost 4 bases, and 8 bases had no gene match. The CDR3 contains 14 residues. Germline values: CDR1 LNHDA, CDR2 SQIVND (reference sequence). CDR3 coding DNA: TGTGCCAGTAGTAAAGGGACAGCTTTAGATGGCTACACCTTC. Amino acid sequence: CASSKGTALDGYTF. Combining the CDR3 with reference TRBV19 and TRBJ1-2 gives the whole variable domain DGGITQSPKYLFRKEGQNVTLSCEQNLNHDAMYWYRQDPGQGLRLIYYSQIVNDFQKGDIAEGYSVSREKKESFPLTVTSAQKNPTAFYLCASSKGTALDGYTFGSGTRLTVV.

J is TRBJ2-7 and V is TRBV4-1; the match to TRBD1 covers 8 bases. CDR3 length equals 16 residues. With V trimmed by 1 base and J by 2 bases, 7 bases remained unmatched. Germline V gene sequence: CDR1 MGHRA, CDR2 YSYEKL. In nucleotides, the CDR3 is TGCGCCAGCAGCCAAGCGCCGGGACAGGCCGCCTACGAGCAGTACTTC. Protein sequence: CASSQAPGQAAYEQYF.

The chain uses TRBV7-8 and TRBJ1-2; 10 positions match TRBD1. The V segment lost 4 bases and the J segment 0 bases; nucleotides outside the gene matches: 8. CDR3 length: 17 amino acids. Germline CDR1 is SGHVS and CDR2 is FQNEAQ. The CDR3 nucleotides read TGTGCCAGCAGCTCCTCCGGGACAGGGGACTCTAACTATGGCTACACCTTC. Translating it yields CASSSSGTGDSNYGYTF.

This rearrangement joins TRBV6-1 to TRBJ2-5; 8 bases agree with TRBD1. This CDR3 has 14 amino acids. The V gene's germline CDR1 is MNHNS and CDR2 SASEGT. The V segment lost 3 bases and the J segment 4 bases; nucleotides outside the gene matches: 4. Written as DNA, the CDR3 is TGTGCCAGCAGTGACAGGGGGCTTAGAGAGACCCAGTACTTC. Its protein product is CASSDRGLRETQYF.

The chain has TRBV15 and TRBJ1-3; possible D gene TRBD1, 6 bases. This CDR3 spans 17 amino acids. Trimming pared 1 base from V and 4 bases from J, leaving 17 bases between. CDR1 and CDR2 from the germline V gene are LNHNV and YYDKDF (reference sequence). DNA for the CDR3: TGTGCCACCAGCAGAGGTGGTTTTGGGGGGCAAGGAAACACCATATATTTT. As protein: CATSRGGFGGQGNTIYF.

This clone is a singleton in its sample. The gene calls are TRBV30 and TRBJ2-7, with 11 bases identical to TRBD1. This CDR3 is built from 16 residues. Germline assignment: CDR1 GTSNPN and CDR2 SVGIG (reference sequence). Losses at the gene ends were 1 base for V and 5 bases for J; bases not matched to a gene: 10. DNA of the CDR3: TGTGCCTGGAGTGACCGTTGGGACAGGGGGAACGACGAGCAGTACTTC. It codes for CAWSDRWDRGNDEQYF.

V and J are TRBV12-5 and TRBJ2-1; tentatively, D is TRBD2 (5 bases). Germline loops: CDR1 LGHNT, CDR2 FRNRAP. V was clipped by 6 bases and J by 9 bases, with 18 bases between them. CDR3 length: 14 residues. The CDR3 DNA is TGTGCTAGTGGGCCTCCGGCGAGGGTGGGTGAGCAGTTCTTC. As protein: CASGPPARVGEQFF. Drawing the rest from reference TRBV12-5 and TRBJ2-1, the complete variable domain is DARVTQTPRHKVTEMGQEVTMRCQPILGHNTVFWYRQTMMQGLELLAYFRNRAPLDDSGMPKDRFSAEMPDATLATLKIQPSEPRDSAVYFCASGPPARVGEQFFGPGTRLTVL.

The chain carries TRBV6-5 and TRBJ2-7; TRBD1 or TRBD2 may be the D gene (5 bases each). Germline CDR1 and CDR2: MNHEY and SVGAGI. With 0 bases removed from V and 1 base from J, the gap between germline ends came to 10 bases. The CDR3 is 15 amino acids. The CDR3 DNA reads TGTGCCAGCAGTTACTCGAAATGGGGGTCCTACGAGCAGTACTTC. Translation gives CASSYSKWGSYEQYF.

V and J are TRBV30 and TRBJ1-1; TRBD1 matches at 7 bases. V trimming: 6 bases; J trimming: 6 bases; junction bases outside the gene matches: 10. Per germline, CDR1 GTSNPN and CDR2 SVGIG (reference sequence). The CDR3 contains 13 residues. The CDR3 region is CACRGTTGAEAFF. CDR3 DNA sequence: TGTGCCTGTAGGGGAACCACAGGGGCTGAAGCTTTCTTT. Combining the CDR3 with reference TRBV30 and TRBJ1-1 gives the whole variable domain SQTIHQWPATLVQPVGSPLSLECTVEGTSNPNLYWYRQAAGRGLQLLFYSVGIGQISSEVPQNLSASRPQDRQFILSSKKLLLSDSGFYLCACRGTTGAEAFFGQGTRLTVV.